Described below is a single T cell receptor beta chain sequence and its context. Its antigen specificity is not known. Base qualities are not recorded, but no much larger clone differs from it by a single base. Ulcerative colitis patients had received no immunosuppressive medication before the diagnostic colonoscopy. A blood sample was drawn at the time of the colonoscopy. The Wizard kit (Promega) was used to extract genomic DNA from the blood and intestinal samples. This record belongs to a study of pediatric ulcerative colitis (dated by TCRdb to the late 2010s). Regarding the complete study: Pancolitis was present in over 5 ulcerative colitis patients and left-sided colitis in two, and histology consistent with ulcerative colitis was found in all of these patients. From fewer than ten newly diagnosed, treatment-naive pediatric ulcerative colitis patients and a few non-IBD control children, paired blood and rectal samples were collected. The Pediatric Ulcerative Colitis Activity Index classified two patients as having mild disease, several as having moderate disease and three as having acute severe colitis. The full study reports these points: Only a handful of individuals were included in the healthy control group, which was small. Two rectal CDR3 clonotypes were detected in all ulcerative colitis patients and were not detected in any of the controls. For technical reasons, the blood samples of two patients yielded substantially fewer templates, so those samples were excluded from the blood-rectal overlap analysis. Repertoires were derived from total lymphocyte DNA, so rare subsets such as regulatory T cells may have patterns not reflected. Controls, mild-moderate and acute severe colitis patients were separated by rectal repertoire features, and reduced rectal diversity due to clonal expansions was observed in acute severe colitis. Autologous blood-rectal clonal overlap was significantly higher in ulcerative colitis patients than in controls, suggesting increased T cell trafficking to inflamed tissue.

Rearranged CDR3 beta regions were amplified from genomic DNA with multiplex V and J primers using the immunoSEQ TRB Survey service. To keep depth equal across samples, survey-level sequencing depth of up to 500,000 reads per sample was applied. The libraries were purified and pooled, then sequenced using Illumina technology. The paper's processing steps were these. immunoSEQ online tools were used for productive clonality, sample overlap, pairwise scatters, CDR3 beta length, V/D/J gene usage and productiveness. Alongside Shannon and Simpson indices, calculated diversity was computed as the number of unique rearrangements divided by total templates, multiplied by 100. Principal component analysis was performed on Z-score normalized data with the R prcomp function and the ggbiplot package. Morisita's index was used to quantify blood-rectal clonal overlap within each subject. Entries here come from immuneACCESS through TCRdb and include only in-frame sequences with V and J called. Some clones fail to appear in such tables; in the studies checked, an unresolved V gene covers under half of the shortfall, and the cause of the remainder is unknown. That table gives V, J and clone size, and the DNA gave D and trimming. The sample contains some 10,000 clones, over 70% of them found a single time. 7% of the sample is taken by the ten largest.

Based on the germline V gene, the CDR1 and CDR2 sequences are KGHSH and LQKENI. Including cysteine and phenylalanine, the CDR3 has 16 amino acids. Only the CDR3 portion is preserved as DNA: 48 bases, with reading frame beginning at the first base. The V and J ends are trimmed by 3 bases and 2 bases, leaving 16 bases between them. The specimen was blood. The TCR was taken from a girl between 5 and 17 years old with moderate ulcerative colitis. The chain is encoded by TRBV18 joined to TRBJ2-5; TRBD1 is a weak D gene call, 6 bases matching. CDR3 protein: CASSPSRSQGQETQYF. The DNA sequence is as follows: TGTGCCAGCTCACCCAGTCGGTCTCAGGGGCAAGAGACCCAGTACTTC.